This TCR beta chain was identified in a study of T cell responses to AZD1222 COVID-19 vaccine (dated by TCRdb to the early 2020s). Notes on the research overall: AZD1222 recipients with second doses at about 4 weeks or about 12 weeks were pooled, because spike-specific TCR depth and breadth did not differ between schedules. A total of over 230 trial participants underwent TCR sequencing, of whom 200 to 220 had received two doses of AZD1222 and approximately 25 had received two doses of the MenACWY control vaccine. Trial participants were enrolled by age into 18-55, 56-69 and 70-plus year subgroups, with around 150, 28 and 57 TCR-sequenced participants respectively. The paper's findings and limits, for the study overall: Reportedly, close to half of the unique spike-specific TCRs recognized epitopes lying outside the regions that are mutated in the B.1.351 and B.1.1.7 variants. The whole spike protein was spanned by vaccine-associated CD4 TCRs, and dominant responses were seen in regions 160-218 and 743-854. A significant rise in spike-specific TCR breadth and depth was observed after two AZD1222 doses relative to day 0 and relative to MenACWY recipients. In the small 56-69-year group, the increase in depth fell short of significance, most likely because of low power. Because no day 14 peak-response samples were available, repertoires were characterized only after the peak T cell response. Conclusions about previously exposed vaccinees are limited because only six or seven AZD1222 recipients were SARS-CoV-2 seropositive at baseline. Participants were mostly white British, with more females than males. The authors suggested clonal diversity may have been underestimated.

V sheds 7 bases and J sheds 2 bases, leaving 18 bases between their ends. Including the terminal cysteine and phenylalanine, the CDR3 comprises 15 residues. The sequence is cut down to CDR3 DNA, 45 bases in frame from base 1. Looking up the germline V gene yields CDR1 SGHRS and CDR2 YFSETQ. Remarks on this clone: It lacks a known antigen. No base quality values were provided; no much bigger clone lies one nucleotide off.

What the time point label conveys for this sample: baseline before first vaccination. Vaccinee samples came from UK trials COV001 and COV002, including a single-blind randomized controlled phase 2/3 trial of AZD1222 (ChAdOx1 nCoV-19) in healthy adults. For TCRbeta chain sequencing, PBMC samples were collected from trial participants at day 0 and at day 28 after the second dose. The CDR3 regions of human TCRbeta chains were analyzed by immunosequencing. The authors processed their data as follows. TCRs in the repertoires were matched against a reference library of SARS-CoV-2-specific TCRs that had been generated with the MIRA antigen-specificity platform. Breadth was defined as the fraction of unique TCRs that were SARS-CoV-2-associated, and depth was defined as the fraction of total T cells that were SARS-CoV-2-associated. Using the MIRA data, each spike-specific TCR was mapped to the spike region that the TCR reacts to and placed in a CD4 or CD8 class. Log10-transformed breadth and depth values were compared by one-way ANOVA with Sidak's multiple comparisons tests. The immuneACCESS repertoire file appears here via TCRdb, limited to in-frame rearrangements. These files lack a portion of the clones; in checked studies, under half of the deficit traces to unresolved V genes, and the cause of the others is not known. That table furnishes V, J and clone size, whereas the DNA furnished D and trimming. In this sample the table shows some 150,000 clones, approximately 90% of which occur a single time. 3.4% of the sample lies in the top ten.

Rearrangement joined TRBV5-1 to TRBJ2-5; TRBD1 could be the D gene, as 5 bases match. The specimen was peripheral blood, collected on day 0 of AZD1222 vaccination. This clonotype was sampled from an adult in good health. The CDR3 sequence is CASPTGHPTQETQYF. At the DNA level, the sequence is TGCGCCAGCCCAACAGGTCATCCAACACAAGAGACCCAGTACTTC.